A selection of T cell receptor beta chains follows, all from one sample in a study of blood T cell repertoires in COVID-19. Assay: immunoSEQ multiplex PCR; the TCRdb copy retains only in-frame clones and omits some. The sample lists 120,000 to 150,000 clones, roughly 90% occurring once. Specimen: peripheral blood. These receptors originate from a man aged 45 to 65 with active or convalescent COVID-19. CDR3s include the opening cysteine and the closing phenylalanine or tryptophan. A D gene is named only where the DNA matches it firmly.

V: TRBV11-3
D: TRBD2
J: TRBJ2-3
DNA: TGTGCCAGCAGCTTAGTATGGAGCGGGAGGCAGGTAGATACGCAGTATTTT
CDR3: CASSLVWSGRQVDTQYF

V: TRBV9
D: TRBD2
J: TRBJ2-3
DNA: TGTGCCAGCAGCGTAGCCCCGGGAAGCGGGAGAGGAGATACGCAGTATTTT
CDR3: CASSVAPGSGRGDTQYF

V: TRBV25-1
D: TRBD1
J: TRBJ2-2
DNA: TGTGCCAGCAGTGACCCGACAGGGGCCGACACCGGGGAGCTGTTTTTT
CDR3: CASSDPTGADTGELFF

V: TRBV23-1
D: .
J: TRBJ1-6
DNA: TGCGCCAGCAGTCAGGGGGGGGACCGGTATTCACCCCTCCACTTT
CDR3: CASSQGGDRYSPLHF

V: TRBV7-9
D: .
J: TRBJ2-1
DNA: TGTGCCAGCAGCTTAACGGCCAGCGGGTCGTTCTTC
CDR3: CASSLTASGSFF

V: TRBV11-2
D: TRBD2
J: TRBJ2-5
DNA: TGTGCCAGCAGTCGACTAGCGTTACAAGAGACCCAGTACTTC
CDR3: CASSRLALQETQYF

V: TRBV6-5
D: .
J: TRBJ2-1
DNA: TGTGCCAGCAGCCACCCAGGCCTAAGAGGGGAGCAGTTCTTC
CDR3: CASSHPGLRGEQFF

V: TRBV7-9
D: .
J: TRBJ2-7
DNA: TGTGCCAGCAGCCCCAGCGGTGGGAGCTACGAGCAGTACTTC
CDR3: CASSPSGGSYEQYF

V: TRBV28
D: .
J: TRBJ1-3
DNA: TGTGCCAGCACCATAGGTGGTGGGAGCACTGGAAACACCATATATTTT
CDR3: CASTIGGGSTGNTIYF

V: TRBV5-1
D: TRBD2
J: TRBJ2-5
DNA: TGCGCCAGCAGCTTGGACGGGAGGGAGACCCAGTACTTC
CDR3: CASSLDGRETQYF

V: TRBV6-5
D: .
J: TRBJ2-3
DNA: TGTGCCAGCGGAGGACGAGGGATTAGCACAGATACGCAGTATTTT
CDR3: CASGGRGISTDTQYF

V: TRBV12-1
D: .
J: TRBJ2-2
DNA: TGTGCCAGCAGCTCGGGACAGATCGCGAACACCGGGGAGCTGTTTTTT
CDR3: CASSSGQIANTGELFF

V: TRBV28
D: TRBD1
J: TRBJ2-7
DNA: TGTGCCAGCAGGAAGACAGGGGGGTACGAGCAGTACTTC
CDR3: CASRKTGGYEQYF

V: TRBV28
D: .
J: TRBJ1-2
DNA: TGTGCCAGCAGTTCCCGCGGGTCTCTCACGGGCTACACCTTC
CDR3: CASSSRGSLTGYTF

V: TRBV12-3/TRBV12-4
D: .
J: TRBJ1-5
DNA: TGTGCCAGCACCTCCCTCTCTCAGCCCCAGCATTTT
CDR3: CASTSLSQPQHF

V: TRBV28
D: .
J: TRBJ1-1
DNA: TGTGCCAGCAGTTCATCGGGGAGCACTGAAGCTTTCTTT
CDR3: CASSSSGSTEAFF

V: TRBV27
D: .
J: TRBJ1-1
DNA: TGTGCCAGCAGCCGCAGGGTTCAGGACACTGAAGCTTTCTTT
CDR3: CASSRRVQDTEAFF

V: TRBV7-9
D: TRBD1
J: TRBJ1-1
DNA: TGTGCCAGCAGCTTCAAGGGGGCGCGCACTGAAGCTTTCTTT
CDR3: CASSFKGARTEAFF

V: TRBV7-8
D: .
J: TRBJ2-1
DNA: TGTGCCAGCAGCCACAGGTACTCCTACAATGAGCAGTTCTTC
CDR3: CASSHRYSYNEQFF

V: TRBV3-1/TRBV3-2
D: .
J: TRBJ2-5
DNA: TGTGCCAGCAAAAAGGCCGATACAGGTCAAGAGACCCAGTACTTC
CDR3: CASKKADTGQETQYF

V: TRBV19
D: TRBD1
J: TRBJ2-3
DNA: TGTGCCAGTAGTCCGGACAGGGAAGGTCACACAGATACGCAGTATTTT
CDR3: CASSPDREGHTDTQYF

V: TRBV9
D: TRBD1
J: TRBJ1-3
DNA: TGTGCCAGCAGTGTGGGACAGCCGGACACCATATATTTT
CDR3: CASSVGQPDTIYF

V: TRBV11-2
D: TRBD1
J: TRBJ2-3
DNA: TGTGCCAGCAGCTCGAGGGGGCACACAGATACGCAGTATTTT
CDR3: CASSSRGHTDTQYF

V: TRBV24-1
D: TRBD2
J: TRBJ2-1
DNA: TGTGCCACCAGTGTCCTAGCGGGAGCTCGTGATGAGCAGTTCTTC
CDR3: CATSVLAGARDEQFF

V: TRBV20-1
D: .
J: TRBJ2-5
DNA: TGCAGTGCTACTGTGGAGACCCAGTACTTC
CDR3: CSATVETQYF

V: TRBV5-1
D: TRBD2
J: TRBJ2-5
DNA: TGCGCCAGCAGCTTGCTAGCGGGACTTGAAGAGACCCAGTACTTC
CDR3: CASSLLAGLEETQYF

V: TRBV9
D: TRBD2
J: TRBJ2-1
DNA: TGTGCCAGCAGTACCACTAGCGCGAACAATGAGCAGTTCTTC
CDR3: CASSTTSANNEQFF

V: TRBV2
D: TRBD2
J: TRBJ2-3
DNA: TGTGCCAGCATGAAACTAGCGGGAGTTGGCACAGATACGCAGTATTTT
CDR3: CASMKLAGVGTDTQYF

V: TRBV5-1
D: TRBD2
J: TRBJ2-1
DNA: TGCGCCAGCAGCTTGTCTAGCGGGAGGGCTTATGAGCAGTTCTTC
CDR3: CASSLSSGRAYEQFF

V: TRBV14
D: .
J: TRBJ2-2
DNA: TGTGCCAGCAGCCAAGATCTTTTCCGTTCCACCGGGGAGCTGTTTTTT
CDR3: CASSQDLFRSTGELFF

V: TRBV11-3
D: .
J: TRBJ2-7
DNA: TGTGCCAGCAGCTCCCCCGAGGACGGGATTTACGAGCAGTACTTC
CDR3: CASSSPEDGIYEQYF

V: TRBV15
D: .
J: TRBJ1-3
DNA: TGTGCCACCAGCAGAGTCGCCGGGGGTTCCGGAAACACCATATATTTT
CDR3: CATSRVAGGSGNTIYF

V: TRBV18
D: TRBD1
J: TRBJ1-5
DNA: TGTGCCAGCTCAACGGACAGGAATCAGCCCCAGCATTTT
CDR3: CASSTDRNQPQHF

V: TRBV29-1
D: .
J: TRBJ2-7
DNA: TGCAGCGTTGAATCAGAAAAATTCCCTTACGAGCAGTACTTC
CDR3: CSVESEKFPYEQYF

V: TRBV6-5
D: .
J: TRBJ2-3
DNA: TGTGCCAGCAGTTACAGGGGGACCGTCCGTGCAGATACGCAGTATTTT
CDR3: CASSYRGTVRADTQYF

V: TRBV5-5
D: .
J: TRBJ2-1
DNA: TGTGCCAGCAGCTCCTCGGCGGGTTACAATGAGCAGTTCTTC
CDR3: CASSSSAGYNEQFF

V: TRBV6-5
D: .
J: TRBJ2-7
DNA: TGTGCCAGCAGATACAATAGTTACGAGCAGTACTTC
CDR3: CASRYNSYEQYF

V: TRBV7-6
D: TRBD2
J: TRBJ2-2
DNA: TGTGCCAGCAGCTTAGGCCCGCGGGAGGGCGGCACCGGGGAGCTGTTTTTT
CDR3: CASSLGPREGGTGELFF

V: TRBV7-3
D: TRBD1
J: TRBJ2-1
DNA: TGTGCCAGCAGCAACCGGGACAGGGGGCAAAATGAGCAGTTCTTC
CDR3: CASSNRDRGQNEQFF

V: TRBV24-1
D: TRBD1
J: TRBJ1-2
DNA: TGTGCCACCAGTGATTTACCAGGGGGCGTTGGCTACACCTTC
CDR3: CATSDLPGGVGYTF

V: TRBV7-9
D: TRBD1
J: TRBJ2-3
DNA: TGTGCCAGCAGTCCGGGCAGGGGGATACTATTGGATACGCAGTATTTT
CDR3: CASSPGRGILLDTQYF

V: TRBV2
D: TRBD2
J: TRBJ2-3
DNA: TGTGCCAGCAGAGAGGGTGTACTGGCGGGAGTGAGTACAGATACGCAGTATTTT
CDR3: CASREGVLAGVSTDTQYF

V: TRBV29-1
D: TRBD2
J: TRBJ2-5
DNA: TGCAGCGTTGGTGCGGGAGGGGGACAAGAGACCCAGTACTTC
CDR3: CSVGAGGGQETQYF

V: TRBV24-1
D: .
J: TRBJ2-3
DNA: TGTGCCACCTCCAGGGGTCCTAGCACAGATACGCAGTATTTT
CDR3: CATSRGPSTDTQYF

V: TRBV6-1
D: TRBD1
J: TRBJ2-7
DNA: TGTGCCAGCAGTGAAACAGGGGGCTCCTACGAGCAGTACTTC
CDR3: CASSETGGSYEQYF

V: TRBV4-2
D: TRBD2
J: TRBJ2-3
DNA: TGTGCCAGCAGCCACAGCGGGACGGGGCCAGATACGCAGTATTTT
CDR3: CASSHSGTGPDTQYF

V: TRBV19
D: TRBD1
J: TRBJ2-1
DNA: TGTGCCAGTAGTAGGACAGGGGGCCCGGATGAGCAGTTCTTC
CDR3: CASSRTGGPDEQFF

V: TRBV7-2
D: .
J: TRBJ2-2
DNA: TGTGCCAGCGCGGGACTTAGAAACACCGGGGAGCTGTTTTTT
CDR3: CASAGLRNTGELFF